The clone carrying this TCR beta chain was detected ten times or more. The source of the sample is a study of T-cell memory formation after mild COVID-19. Study in general: TCR clustering was largely donor specific.

TCRdb processed the 5' RACE reads anew with MiXCR; each CDR3 protein has one entry. Among about 27,000 distinct CDR3 sequences listed, 15% to 20% were seen once. Source material: PBMCs or a T cell subset sorted from them (not recorded which). The sequence was collected from an adult who had mild COVID-19 (a few samples of this study predate the infection). Cell type and time point are not known.

DNA of the CDR3: TGTGCCAGCCTAAAGAGCGGGAGAATCTACTCTGGGGCCAACGTCCTGACTTTC. This gives the protein CASLKSGRIYSGANVLTF. The chain carries TRBV12-3 or TRBV12-4 and TRBJ2-6, with TRBD2 identical over 8 bases. The V and J ends lost 8 bases and 0 bases, in that order; junction bases with no gene match: 12. There are 18 residues in the CDR3.